This TCR beta chain was retrieved from a study of OX40 agonist ivuxolimab in advanced cancers. TCRdb's table, derived via immunoSEQ multiplex PCR, lists solely in-frame clones and lacks some. Of tens of thousands of clones listed, approximately 84% were seen once; the top ten hold 0.44%. The sample consisted of CD4+ or CD8+ T cells sorted from blood, taken in a trial of the OX40 agonist ivuxolimab. The source of this sequence is an adult with an advanced solid tumor such as melanoma, head and neck, liver or kidney cancer.

In DNA, the CDR3 is TGTGCCTGCCAACAGGGGGACTATGGCTACACCTTC. Translation gives CACQQGDYGYTF. The chain recombines TRBV2 with TRBJ1-2; 8 bases align to TRBD1. This CDR3 spans 12 amino acids. Trimming removed 11 bases from V and 3 bases from J; junction bases left unmatched: 5. In germline, CDR1 is SNHLY, CDR2 FYNNEI.